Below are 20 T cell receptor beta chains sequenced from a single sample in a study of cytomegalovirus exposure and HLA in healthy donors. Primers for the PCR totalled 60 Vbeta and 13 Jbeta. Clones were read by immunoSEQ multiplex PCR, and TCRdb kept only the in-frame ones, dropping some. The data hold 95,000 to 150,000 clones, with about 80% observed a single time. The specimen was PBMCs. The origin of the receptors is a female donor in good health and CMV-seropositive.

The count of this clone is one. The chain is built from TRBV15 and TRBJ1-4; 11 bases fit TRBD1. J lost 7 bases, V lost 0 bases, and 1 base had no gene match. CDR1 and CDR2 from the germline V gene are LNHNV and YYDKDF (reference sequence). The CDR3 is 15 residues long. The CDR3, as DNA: TGTGCCACCAGCAGAGAGGACAGGGGGCTTGAAAAACTGTTTTTT. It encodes CATSREDRGLEKLFF.

CDR3 protein: CAINDRGSETQYF. The CDR3 DNA is TGTGCCATCAACGACAGGGGGTCAGAGACCCAGTACTTC. The chain couples TRBV10-3 to TRBJ2-5, with 9 bases aligning to TRBD1. Trimming cost V 7 bases and J 4 bases; bases outside gene matches: 4. The germline gives CDR1 ENHRY, CDR2 SYGVKD. This CDR3 is 13 amino acids long.

CDR3: CASSPGLLTGELFF. In nucleotides, the CDR3 is TGTGCCAGCAGCCCTGGACTTCTCACCGGGGAGCTGTTTTTT. The chain uses TRBV14 and TRBJ2-2; D possibly corresponds to TRBD2 (5 bases). Germline CDR1 is SGHDN and CDR2 is FVKESK. V gave up 4 bases and J gave up 4 bases, with 10 bases separating them. The CDR3 has 14 residues.

The CDR3 sequence: CASSESGTGSYEQYF. As DNA, the CDR3 is TGTGCCAGCAGTGAATCCGGGACAGGGTCCTACGAGCAGTACTTC. The V and J genes are TRBV6-1 and TRBJ2-7; 9 positions agree with TRBD1. The V gene end was trimmed by 2 bases and the J gene end by 1 base; junction bases not matched to a gene: 3. The CDR3 contains 15 residues. Looked up from germline, CDR1 is MNHNS and CDR2 is SASEGT.

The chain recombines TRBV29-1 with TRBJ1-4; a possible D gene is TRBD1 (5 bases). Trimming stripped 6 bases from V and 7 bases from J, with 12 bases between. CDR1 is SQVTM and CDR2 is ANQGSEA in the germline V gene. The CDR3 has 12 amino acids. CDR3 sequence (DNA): TGCAGCGTCTGGCAGGGAAGTGAAAAACTGTTTTTT. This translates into CSVWQGSEKLFF.

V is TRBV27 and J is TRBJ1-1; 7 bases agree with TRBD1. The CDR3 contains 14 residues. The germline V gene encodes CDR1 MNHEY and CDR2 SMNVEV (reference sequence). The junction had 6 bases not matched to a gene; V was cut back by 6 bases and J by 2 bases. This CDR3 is CASSLDRANTEAFF. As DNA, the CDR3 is TGTGCCAGCAGCCTCGACAGGGCTAACACTGAAGCTTTCTTT.

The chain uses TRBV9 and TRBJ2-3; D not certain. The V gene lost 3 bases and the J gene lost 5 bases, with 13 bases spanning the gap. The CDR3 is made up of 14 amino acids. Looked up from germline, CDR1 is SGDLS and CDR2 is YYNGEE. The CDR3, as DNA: TGTGCCAGCAGCGAGAGACACTCCCTAGATACGCAGTATTTT. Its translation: CASSERHSLDTQYF.

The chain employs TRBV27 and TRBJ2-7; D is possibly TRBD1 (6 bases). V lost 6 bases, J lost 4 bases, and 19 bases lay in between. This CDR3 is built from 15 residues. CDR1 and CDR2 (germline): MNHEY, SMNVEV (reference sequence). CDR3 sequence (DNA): TGTGCCAGCAGGCGAGACAGGAGCTCTGGTTACGAGCAGTACTTC. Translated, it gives CASRRDRSSGYEQYF.

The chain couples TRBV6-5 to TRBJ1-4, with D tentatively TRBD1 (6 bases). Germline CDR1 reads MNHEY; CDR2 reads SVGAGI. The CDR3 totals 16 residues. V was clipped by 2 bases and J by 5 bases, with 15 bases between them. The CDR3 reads CASSYRGTGWNEKLFF. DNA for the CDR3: TGTGCCAGCAGTTACCGGGGTACAGGGTGGAATGAAAAACTGTTTTTT.

For the CDR3, the DNA is TGTGCCAGCAGTTTGTACAGGGGACCCTACGAGCAGTACTTC. This encodes CASSLYRGPYEQYF. The chain carries TRBV27 and TRBJ2-7, with 7 bases lining up with TRBD1. This CDR3 spans 14 amino acids. Germline V lookup: CDR1 MNHEY, CDR2 SMNVEV (reference sequence). The trim removed 3 bases at V and 2 bases at J, leaving 4 bases unmatched.

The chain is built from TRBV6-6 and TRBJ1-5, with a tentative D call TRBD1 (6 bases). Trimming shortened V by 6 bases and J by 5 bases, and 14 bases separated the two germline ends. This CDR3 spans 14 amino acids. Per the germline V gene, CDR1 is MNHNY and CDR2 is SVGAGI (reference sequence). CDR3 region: CASSPRDTYQPQHF. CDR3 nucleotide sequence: TGTGCCAGCAGCCCCCGGGACACCTATCAGCCCCAGCATTTT.

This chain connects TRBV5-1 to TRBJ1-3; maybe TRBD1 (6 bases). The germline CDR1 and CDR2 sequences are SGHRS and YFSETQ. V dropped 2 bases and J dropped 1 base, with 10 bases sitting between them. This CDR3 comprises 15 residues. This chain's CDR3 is CASSLQGLSGNTIYF. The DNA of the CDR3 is TGCGCCAGCAGCTTACAGGGTCTTTCTGGAAACACCATATATTTT.

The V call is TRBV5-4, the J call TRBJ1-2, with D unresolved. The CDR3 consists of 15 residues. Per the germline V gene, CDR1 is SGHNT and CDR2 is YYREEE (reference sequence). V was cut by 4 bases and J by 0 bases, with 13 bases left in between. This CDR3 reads CASSPLGGTNYGYTF. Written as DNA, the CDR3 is TGTGCCAGCAGCCCTTTGGGCGGGACTAACTATGGCTACACCTTC.

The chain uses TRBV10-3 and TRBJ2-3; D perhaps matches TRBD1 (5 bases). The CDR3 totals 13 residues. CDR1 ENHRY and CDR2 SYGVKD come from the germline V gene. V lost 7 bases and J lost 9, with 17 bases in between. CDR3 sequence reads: CAITSGRSETQYF. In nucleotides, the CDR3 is TGTGCCATCACTTCAGGGCGATCTGAAACGCAGTATTTT.

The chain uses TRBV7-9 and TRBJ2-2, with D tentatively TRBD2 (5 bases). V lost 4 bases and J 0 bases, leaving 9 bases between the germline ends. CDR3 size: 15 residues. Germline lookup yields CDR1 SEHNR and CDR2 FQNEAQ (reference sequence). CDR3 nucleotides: TGTGCCAGCAGCTCCTGGACTGCGAACACCGGGGAGCTGTTTTTT. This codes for CASSSWTANTGELFF.

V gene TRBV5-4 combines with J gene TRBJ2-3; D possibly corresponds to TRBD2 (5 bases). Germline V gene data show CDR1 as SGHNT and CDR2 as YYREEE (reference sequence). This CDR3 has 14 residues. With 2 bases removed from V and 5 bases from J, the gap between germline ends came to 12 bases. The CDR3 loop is CASSLGGGKDTQYF. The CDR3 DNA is TGTGCCAGCAGCTTAGGAGGAGGTAAAGATACGCAGTATTTT.

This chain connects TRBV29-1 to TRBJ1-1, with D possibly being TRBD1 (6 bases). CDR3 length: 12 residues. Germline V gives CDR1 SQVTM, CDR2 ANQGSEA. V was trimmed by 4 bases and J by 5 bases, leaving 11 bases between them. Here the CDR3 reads CSVAQGQTEAFF. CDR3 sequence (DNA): TGCAGCGTTGCCCAGGGGCAAACTGAAGCTTTCTTT.

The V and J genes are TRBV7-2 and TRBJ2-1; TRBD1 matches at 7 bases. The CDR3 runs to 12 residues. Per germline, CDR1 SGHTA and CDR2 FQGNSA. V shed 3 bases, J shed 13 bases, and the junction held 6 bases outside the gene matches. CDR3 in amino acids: CASSFRGQSQFF. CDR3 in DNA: TGTGCCAGCAGCTTTAGGGGACAGTCACAGTTCTTC. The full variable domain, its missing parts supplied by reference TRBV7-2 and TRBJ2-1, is GAGVSQSPSNKVTEKGKDVELRCDPISGHTALYWYRQSLGQGLEFLIYFQGNSAPDKSGLPSDRFSAERTGGSVSTLTIQRTQQEDSAVYLCASSFRGQSQFFGPGTRLTVL.

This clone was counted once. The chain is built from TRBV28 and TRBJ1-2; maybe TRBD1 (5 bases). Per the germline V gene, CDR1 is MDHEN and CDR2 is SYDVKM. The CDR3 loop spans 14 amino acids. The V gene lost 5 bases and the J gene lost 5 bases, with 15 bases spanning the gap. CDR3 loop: CASSPQGGRYGYTF. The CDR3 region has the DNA TGTGCCAGCAGTCCCCAGGGAGGTCGGTATGGCTACACCTTC.

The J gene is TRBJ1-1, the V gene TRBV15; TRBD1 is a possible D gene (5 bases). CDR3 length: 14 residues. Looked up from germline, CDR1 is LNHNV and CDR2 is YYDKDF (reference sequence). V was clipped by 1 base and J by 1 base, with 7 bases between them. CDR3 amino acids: CATSRGTSNTEAFF. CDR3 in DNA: TGTGCCACCAGCAGAGGGACATCGAACACTGAAGCTTTCTTT.